This T cell receptor beta chain derives from a study of T cell responses to AZD1222 COVID-19 vaccine. The germline V gene has CDR1 SEHNR and CDR2 FQNEAQ (reference sequence). V was clipped by 3 bases and J by 5 bases; unmatched bases: 1. The CDR3 covers 13 residues. Libraries were prepared by immunoSEQ multiplex PCR; TCRdb keeps only in-frame clonotypes and omits some of them. This sample has over 75,000 clones, with 80% to 90% found just once. This clonotype was obtained from an adult who received the AZD1222 COVID-19 vaccine. The chain is built from TRBV7-9 and TRBJ2-7; 10 positions agree with TRBD1. Material: peripheral blood, obtained 28 days after the second AZD1222 dose. The CDR3 nucleotides are TGTGCCAGCAGCTTCGGGACAGGGGACGAGCAGTACTTC. As protein: CASSFGTGDEQYF.